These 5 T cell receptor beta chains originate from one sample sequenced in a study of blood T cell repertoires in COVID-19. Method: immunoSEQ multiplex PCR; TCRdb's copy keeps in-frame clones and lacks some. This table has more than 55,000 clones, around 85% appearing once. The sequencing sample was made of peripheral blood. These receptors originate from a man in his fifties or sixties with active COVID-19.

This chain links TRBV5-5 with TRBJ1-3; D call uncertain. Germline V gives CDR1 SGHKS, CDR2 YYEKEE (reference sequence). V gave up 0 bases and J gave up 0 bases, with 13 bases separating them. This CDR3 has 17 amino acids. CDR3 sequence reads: CASSLVTEPSSGNTIYF. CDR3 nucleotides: TGTGCCAGCAGCTTGGTGACGGAGCCCTCCTCTGGAAACACCATATATTTT. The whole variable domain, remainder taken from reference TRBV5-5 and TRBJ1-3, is DAGVTQSPTHLIKTRGQQVTLRCSPISGHKSVSWYQQVLGQGPQFIFQYYEKEERGRGNFPDRFSARQFPNYSSELNVNALLLGDSALYLCASSLVTEPSSGNTIYFGEGSWLTVV.

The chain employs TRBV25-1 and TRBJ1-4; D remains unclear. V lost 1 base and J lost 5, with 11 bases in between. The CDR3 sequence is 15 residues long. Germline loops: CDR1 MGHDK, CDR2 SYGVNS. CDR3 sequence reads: CASSELRGNNEKLFF. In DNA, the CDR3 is TGTGCCAGCAGTGAATTACGGGGAAACAATGAAAAACTGTTTTTT. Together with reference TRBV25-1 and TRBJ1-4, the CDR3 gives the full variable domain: EADIYQTPRYLVIGTGKKITLECSQTMGHDKMYWYQQDPGMELHLIHYSYGVNSTEKGDLSSESTVSRIRTEHFPLTLESARPSHTSQYLCASSELRGNNEKLFFGSGTQLSVL.

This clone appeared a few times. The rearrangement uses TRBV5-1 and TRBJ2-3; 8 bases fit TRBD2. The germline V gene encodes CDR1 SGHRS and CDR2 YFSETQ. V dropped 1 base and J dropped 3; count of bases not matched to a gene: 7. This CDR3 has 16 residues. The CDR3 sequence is CASSLLGGRSTDTQYF. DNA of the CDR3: TGCGCCAGCAGCTTGCTGGGCGGGAGGTCGACAGATACGCAGTATTTT.

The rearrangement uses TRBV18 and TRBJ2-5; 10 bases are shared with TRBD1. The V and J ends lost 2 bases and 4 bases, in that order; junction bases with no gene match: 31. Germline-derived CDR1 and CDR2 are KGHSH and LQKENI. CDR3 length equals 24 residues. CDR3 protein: CASSPENIRDRGLISGTLVETQYF. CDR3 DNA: TGTGCCAGCTCACCAGAGAATATAAGGGACAGGGGTCTGATATCCGGGACCCTTGTAGAGACCCAGTACTTC.

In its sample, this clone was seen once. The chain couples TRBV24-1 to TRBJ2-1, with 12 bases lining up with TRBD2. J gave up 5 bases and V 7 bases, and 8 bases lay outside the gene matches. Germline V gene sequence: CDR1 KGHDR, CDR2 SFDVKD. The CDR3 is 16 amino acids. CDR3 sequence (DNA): TGTGCCACCAGCTCTAGCGGGAGGGCCCAAGACAATGAGCAGTTCTTC. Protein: CATSSSGRAQDNEQFF.